The following is a T cell receptor beta chain sequence with its context. Original processing methods: It was from reference gene primer amplification that nucleated cell counts were estimated. TCRdb keeps only in-frame clones here, not all; method: immunoSEQ multiplex PCR. Clonal size and the V and J genes are those of that table, whereas D and trimming came from the DNA. The sample has 100,000 or so clones, 85% seen once; the top ten hold about 1.8%. The data were obtained in a study of blood T cell repertoires in COVID-19. Study background: Sample material is recorded as cDNA or gDNA derived from T cells, B-cell-depleted T cells, or PBMCs.

V was clipped by 7 bases and J by 6 bases; unmatched bases: 8. Germline V gene data show CDR1 as MNHEY and CDR2 as SVGAGI. CDR3 length: 14 amino acids. This receptor was taken from a woman in her 70s with active or convalescent COVID-19. J is TRBJ2-1 and V is TRBV6-5; 8 bases are shared with TRBD2. The sequenced sample consisted of peripheral blood. The CDR3 loop is CASTRLSGGNEQFF. In nucleotides, the CDR3 is TGTGCCAGCACCAGATTAAGCGGGGGCAATGAGCAGTTCTTC.